Following are 23 T cell receptor beta chains from one sample sequenced in a study of CD8 T cells in Susac syndrome (dated by TCRdb to between 2017 and 2020). Libraries were made using the immunoSEQ multiplex PCR assay. RNA was extracted using the RNeasy kit, and roughly 0.45 to 1 microgram was reverse transcribed with random hexamers. TCRdb trimmed public reads at Q25 via fastp, called clones via MiXCR and kept in-frame beta chains. For every CDR3 protein sequence, its rows merge into one entry that carries the most common genes and DNA. The sample table contains around 270,000 distinct CDR3 sequences; only one count was recorded for around 89% of them. Clones ranked in the top ten supply roughly 0.2% of the sample. The sequencing input was CD8+ T cells from PBMCs. The receptor source for this set is a human donor with multiple sclerosis.

This rearrangement joins TRBV2 to TRBJ1-1, with D perhaps TRBD1 (6 bases). V lost 2 bases to trimming and J lost 6 bases, with 16 bases between them. The CDR3 consists of 15 residues. Germline CDR1 is SNHLY and CDR2 is FYNNEI. This CDR3 reads CASSESPKGDPEAFF. The CDR3 region has the DNA TGTGCCAGCAGTGAATCCCCAAAGGGGGACCCTGAAGCTTTCTTT.

The chain is built from TRBV11-2 and TRBJ2-2; a weak D match, TRBD1 (8 bases). Germline V lookup: CDR1 SGHAT, CDR2 FQNNGV. The V end lost 4 bases, the J end lost 5 bases, and 17 bases lay between the germline ends. CDR3 size: 16 residues. The CDR3 here is CASSSDRDSGTGELFF. CDR3 nucleotides: TGTGCCAGCAGCTCGGACAGGGATAGCGGGACCGGGGAGCTGTTTTTT.

V is TRBV20-1 and J is TRBJ2-1, with 9 positions matching TRBD2. This CDR3 region has 17 residues. J was trimmed by 4 bases and V by 2 bases; bases with no gene match: 12. Germline CDR1 is DFQATT and CDR2 is SNEGSKA (reference sequence). CDR3 coding DNA: TGCAGTGCTAGATCACGTGGCGCGGGGGGGCGTTACAATGAGCAGTTCTTC. Translating gives CSARSRGAGGRYNEQFF.

The chain employs TRBV7-9 and TRBJ1-3; D is unresolved. Germline CDR1 reads SEHNR; CDR2 reads FQNEAQ (reference sequence). Trimming shortened V by 3 bases and J by 0 bases, and 6 bases separated the two germline ends. The CDR3 is 14 amino acids. The chain's CDR3 is CASSFMVSGNTIYF. Here the CDR3 DNA reads TGTGCCAGCAGCTTTATGGTCTCTGGAAACACCATATATTTT.

J is TRBJ2-2 and V is TRBV7-3, with D tentatively TRBD2 (6 bases). The V gene's germline CDR1 is SGHTA and CDR2 FQGTGA. This CDR3 is 12 amino acids long. Deletions cut 3 bases from V and 8 bases from J, with 7 bases between. CDR3 in DNA: TGTGCCAGCAGCTTGACTAGAGGGGAGCTGTTTTTT. Its translation is CASSLTRGELFF. Looking up the rest from reference TRBV7-3 and TRBJ2-2 gives the full variable domain: GAGVSQTPSNKVTEKGKYVELRCDPISGHTALYWYRQSLGQGPEFLIYFQGTGAADDSGLPNDRFFAVRPEGSVSTLKIQRTERGDSAVYLCASSLTRGELFFGEGSRLTVL.

The genes are TRBV29-1 and TRBJ2-4, with no clear D. V dropped 3 bases and J dropped 9 bases, with 9 bases sitting between them. The CDR3 length is 11 residues. CDR1 and CDR2 from the germline V gene are SQVTM and ANQGSEA. CDR3 sequence reads: CSVEMSGIQYF. The CDR3 DNA reads as TGCAGCGTTGAGATGTCGGGCATTCAGTACTTC.

This chain joins TRBV29-1 and TRBJ2-1; the D gene could be TRBD1 or TRBD2 (7 bases each). The germline V gene encodes CDR1 SQVTM and CDR2 ANQGSEA. V dropped 4 bases and J dropped 4 bases, with 14 bases sitting between them. There are 14 residues in the CDR3. The CDR3 DNA reads TGCAGCGTTGCTTCAGGGGGGGCTTACAATGAGCAGTTCTTC. Its translation: CSVASGGAYNEQFF.

This chain connects TRBV6-2 or TRBV6-3 to TRBJ2-1; D is uncertain. The CDR3 contains 13 residues. Per the germline V gene, CDR1 is MNHEY and CDR2 is SVGEGT. The V end lost 4 bases, the J end lost 7 bases, and 11 bases lay between the germline ends. CDR3 in amino acids: CASSSFNGNEQFF. As DNA, the CDR3 is TGTGCCAGCAGTTCCTTCAATGGAAATGAGCAGTTCTTC.

The rearrangement uses TRBV7-9 and TRBJ2-3; D unclear. The CDR3 length is 16 residues. Germline V gene sequence: CDR1 SEHNR, CDR2 FQNEAQ (reference sequence). Trimming stripped 0 bases from V and 6 bases from J, with 16 bases between. This CDR3 reads CASSLAFGLVGDTQYF. CDR3 DNA: TGTGCCAGCAGCTTAGCATTCGGGCTAGTGGGCGATACGCAGTATTTT.

This clonotype has a single count. The chain carries TRBV6-2 or TRBV6-3 and TRBJ2-7, with D unresolved. CDR3 length: 14 residues. Germline CDR1 is MNHEY and CDR2 is SVGEGT. Trimming removed 4 bases at V and 2 bases at J, with 12 bases between. The CDR3 DNA is TGTGCCAGCAGTTTCGATACTTCCGCCTACGAGCAGTACTTC. It codes for CASSFDTSAYEQYF.

The gene calls are TRBV19 and TRBJ2-1, with D maybe TRBD2 (6 bases). The CDR3 spans 13 residues. The V gene's germline CDR1 is LNHDA and CDR2 SQIVND (reference sequence). V was clipped by 4 bases and J by 5 bases, with 9 bases between them. CDR3 sequence: CASSRGLHNEQFF. CDR3 nucleotide sequence: TGTGCCAGTAGTAGGGGACTCCACAATGAGCAGTTCTTC. Looking up the rest from reference TRBV19 and TRBJ2-1 gives the full variable domain: DGGITQSPKYLFRKEGQNVTLSCEQNLNHDAMYWYRQDPGQGLRLIYYSQIVNDFQKGDIAEGYSVSREKKESFPLTVTSAQKNPTAFYLCASSRGLHNEQFFGPGTRLTVL.

This clonotype appeared a single time. The chain combines TRBV5-4 with TRBJ2-2; 7 positions match TRBD2. The CDR3 spans 16 residues. Per the germline V gene, CDR1 is SGHNT and CDR2 is YYREEE (reference sequence). J lost 4 bases, V lost 0 bases, and 6 bases had no gene match. Here the CDR3 DNA reads TGTGCCAGCAGCTTGGAGTCTAGCGGAATCACCGGGGAGCTGTTTTTT. This codes for CASSLESSGITGELFF.

The chain links TRBV29-1 to TRBJ2-1, with D possibly TRBD2 on 6 matching bases. Trimming cost V 2 bases and J 3 bases, with 14 bases left between them. The length of the CDR3 is 15 residues. Per germline, CDR1 SQVTM and CDR2 ANQGSEA. The CDR3 DNA is TGCAGCGTTGAAACGCTTCGGGGACTCTACAATGAGCAGTTCTTC. It codes for CSVETLRGLYNEQFF.

This rearrangement joins TRBV27 to TRBJ2-7; no firm D call. Trimming pared 10 bases from V and 0 bases from J, leaving 16 bases between. This CDR3 spans 14 amino acids. Germline values: CDR1 MNHEY, CDR2 SMNVEV (reference sequence). DNA for the CDR3: TGTGCCACCGGAGCTGTCCGGAGCTCCTACGAGCAGTACTTC. Amino acids: CATGAVRSSYEQYF.

The CDR3 DNA reads TGTGCCAGCACCGAAGTGATGAACACTGAAGCTTTCTTT. Translation gives CASTEVMNTEAFF. This rearrangement joins TRBV28 to TRBJ1-1; D is unresolved. The ends were cut back, 7 bases at V and 0 bases at J, with 9 bases in the middle. Per germline, CDR1 MDHEN and CDR2 SYDVKM. There are 13 residues in the CDR3.

The V and J genes are TRBV12-3 or TRBV12-4 and TRBJ1-5; TRBD1 agrees at 12 bases. V lost 6 bases and J lost 4; bases outside the gene matches: 16. The CDR3 totals 19 residues. CDR3 protein: CASSLGPYLGQGANQPQHF. The CDR3 DNA reads TGTGCCAGCAGCCTAGGGCCGTATTTGGGACAGGGGGCGAATCAGCCCCAGCATTTT.

This chain connects TRBV20-1 to TRBJ2-5; 11 bases agree with TRBD1. Trimming removed 6 bases from V and 5 bases from J; junction bases left unmatched: 14. This CDR3 contains 16 residues. In germline, CDR1 is DFQATT, CDR2 SNEGSKA (reference sequence). CDR3 sequence reads: CSAWTGQGDPRETQYF. DNA for the CDR3: TGCAGTGCCTGGACGGGACAGGGGGATCCCAGGGAGACCCAGTACTTC.

In this sample, this clonotype turned up once. V usage is TRBV2 and J usage is TRBJ2-7; perhaps TRBD1 as D (6 bases). The CDR3 totals 14 residues. Looked up from germline, CDR1 is SNHLY and CDR2 is FYNNEI. The V end lost 4 bases, the J end lost 4 bases, and 14 bases lay between the germline ends. CDR3 in DNA: TGTGCCAGCAGTGGAGCTGCAGGGGCTTACGAGCAGTACTTC. It translates to CASSGAAGAYEQYF.

V gene TRBV15 combines with J gene TRBJ2-7, with TRBD2 matching over 10 bases. CDR1 is LNHNV, CDR2 YYDKDF, per germline (reference sequence). The CDR3 is 15 amino acids. Unmatched junction bases numbered 6, after V lost 5 bases and J lost 2 bases. The CDR3 DNA sequence: TGTGCCACCAGCCCAGGAGCGGGGGGGACCTACGAGCAGTACTTC. This gives the protein CATSPGAGGTYEQYF.

V usage is TRBV19 and J usage is TRBJ2-7, with 12 positions matching TRBD2. The CDR3 is 17 amino acids. V dropped 4 bases and J dropped 4; count of bases not matched to a gene: 11. CDR1 is LNHDA and CDR2 is SQIVND in the germline V gene (reference sequence). CDR3 DNA sequence: TGTGCCAGTAGTACCGGACTAGCGGGGACCGTCACATACGAGCAGTACTTC. It codes for CASSTGLAGTVTYEQYF.

The V call is TRBV12-3 or TRBV12-4, the J call TRBJ2-5; tentative D call: TRBD1 (6 bases). Trimming removed 2 bases at V and 0 bases at J, with 13 bases between. The CDR3 sequence is 16 residues long. The CDR3 nucleotides are TGTGCCAGCAGTTTAACAGGGAGAAGGGACCAAGAGACCCAGTACTTC. The encoded protein is CASSLTGRRDQETQYF.

V gene TRBV7-2 combines with J gene TRBJ2-1, with 7 bases matching TRBD1. Germline CDR1 is SGHTA and CDR2 is FQGNSA. V dropped 5 bases and J dropped 8; count of bases not matched to a gene: 3. This CDR3 spans 12 amino acids. DNA of the CDR3: TGTGCCAGCAGCACCGGGACAGATGAGCAGTTCTTC. Translation: CASSTGTDEQFF.

The V and J genes are TRBV6-5 and TRBJ2-7, with D uncertain. The CDR3 covers 13 residues. Germline V CDR1 and CDR2: MNHEY, SVGAGI. V was clipped by 8 bases and J by 0 bases, with 11 bases between them. CDR3 region: CASGGSPSYEQYF. In DNA form, the CDR3 reads TGTGCCAGCGGTGGCAGTCCCTCCTACGAGCAGTACTTC.